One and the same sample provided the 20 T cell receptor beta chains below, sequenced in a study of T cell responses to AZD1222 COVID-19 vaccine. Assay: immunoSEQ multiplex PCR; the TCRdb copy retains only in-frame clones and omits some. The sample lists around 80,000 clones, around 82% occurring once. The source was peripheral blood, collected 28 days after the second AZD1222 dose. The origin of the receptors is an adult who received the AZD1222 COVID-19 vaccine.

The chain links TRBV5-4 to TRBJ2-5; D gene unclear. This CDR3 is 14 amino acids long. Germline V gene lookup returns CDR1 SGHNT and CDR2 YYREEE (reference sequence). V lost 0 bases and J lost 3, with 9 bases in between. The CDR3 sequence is CASSLEYLKETQYF. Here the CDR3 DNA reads TGTGCCAGCAGCTTGGAATACCTCAAAGAGACCCAGTACTTC. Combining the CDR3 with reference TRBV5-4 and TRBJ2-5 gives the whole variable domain ETGVTQSPTHLIKTRGQQVTLRCSSQSGHNTVSWYQQALGQGPQFIFQYYREEENGRGNFPPRFSGLQFPNYSSELNVNALELDDSALYLCASSLEYLKETQYFGPGTRLLVL.

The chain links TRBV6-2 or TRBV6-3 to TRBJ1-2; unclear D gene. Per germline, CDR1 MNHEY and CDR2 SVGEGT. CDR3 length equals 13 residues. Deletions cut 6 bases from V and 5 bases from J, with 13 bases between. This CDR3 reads CASSSGLLYGYTF. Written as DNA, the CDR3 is TGTGCCAGCAGCTCCGGGCTCCTGTATGGCTACACCTTC.

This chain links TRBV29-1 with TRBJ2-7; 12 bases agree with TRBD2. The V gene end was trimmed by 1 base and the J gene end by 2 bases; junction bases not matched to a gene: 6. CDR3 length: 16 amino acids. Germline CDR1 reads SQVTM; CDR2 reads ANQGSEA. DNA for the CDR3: TGCAGCGTTGAAGTGGGACTAGCGGGCCTGACCTACGAGCAGTACTTC. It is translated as CSVEVGLAGLTYEQYF.

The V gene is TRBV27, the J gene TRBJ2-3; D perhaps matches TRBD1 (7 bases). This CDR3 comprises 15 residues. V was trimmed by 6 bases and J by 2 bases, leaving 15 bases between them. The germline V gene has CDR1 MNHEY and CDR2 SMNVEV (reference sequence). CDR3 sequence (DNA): TGTGCCAGCAGGACAGGGAGGACCCCCACAGATACGCAGTATTTT. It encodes CASRTGRTPTDTQYF.

CDR3 region: CASHSSGRPSSGQYF. The CDR3 DNA reads TGTGCCAGCCATTCTAGCGGGAGGCCCTCCAGTGGGCAGTATTTT. The rearrangement uses TRBV6-5 and TRBJ2-3, with TRBD2 matching over 11 bases. CDR1 is MNHEY and CDR2 is SVGAGI in the germline V gene. CDR3 length equals 15 residues. V dropped 8 bases and J dropped 11; count of bases not matched to a gene: 15.

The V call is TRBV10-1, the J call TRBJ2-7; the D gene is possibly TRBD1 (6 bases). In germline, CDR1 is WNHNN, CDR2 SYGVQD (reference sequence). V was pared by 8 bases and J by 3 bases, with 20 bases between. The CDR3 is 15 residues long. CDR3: CASSPGQVLDYEQYF. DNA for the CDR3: TGCGCCAGCTCCCCGGGACAAGTTCTCGACTACGAGCAGTACTTC.

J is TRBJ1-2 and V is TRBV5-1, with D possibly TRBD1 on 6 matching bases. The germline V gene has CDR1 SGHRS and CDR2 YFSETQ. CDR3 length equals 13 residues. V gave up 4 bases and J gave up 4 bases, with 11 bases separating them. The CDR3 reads CASSGGQGYGYTF. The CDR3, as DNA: TGCGCCAGCAGCGGGGGACAAGGCTATGGCTACACCTTC.

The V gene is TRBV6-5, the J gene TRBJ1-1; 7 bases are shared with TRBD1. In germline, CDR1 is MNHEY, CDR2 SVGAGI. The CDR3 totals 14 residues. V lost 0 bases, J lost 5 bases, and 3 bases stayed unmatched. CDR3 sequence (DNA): TGTGCCAGCAGTTACTCCCTACAGGGGACTGAAGCTTTCTTT. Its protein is CASSYSLQGTEAFF.

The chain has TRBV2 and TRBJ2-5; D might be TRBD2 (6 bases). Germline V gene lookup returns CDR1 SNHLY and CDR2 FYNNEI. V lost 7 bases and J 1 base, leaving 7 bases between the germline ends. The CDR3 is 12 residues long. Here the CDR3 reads CASKGLQETQYF. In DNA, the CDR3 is TGTGCCAGCAAGGGACTCCAAGAGACCCAGTACTTC.

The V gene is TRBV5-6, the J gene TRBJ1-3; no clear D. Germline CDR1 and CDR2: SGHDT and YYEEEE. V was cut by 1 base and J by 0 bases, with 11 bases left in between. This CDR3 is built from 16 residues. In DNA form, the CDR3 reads TGTGCCAGCAGCTTGAGAGGCAGGAGCTCTGGAAACACCATATATTTT. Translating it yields CASSLRGRSSGNTIYF.

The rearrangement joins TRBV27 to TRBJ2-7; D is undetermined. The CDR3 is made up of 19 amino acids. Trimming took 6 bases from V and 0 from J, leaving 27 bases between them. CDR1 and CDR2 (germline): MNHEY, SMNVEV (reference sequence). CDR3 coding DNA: TGTGCCAGCAGCCCCCAAACTGGCACCCACTGGGTAAGCTCCTACGAGCAGTACTTC. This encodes CASSPQTGTHWVSSYEQYF.

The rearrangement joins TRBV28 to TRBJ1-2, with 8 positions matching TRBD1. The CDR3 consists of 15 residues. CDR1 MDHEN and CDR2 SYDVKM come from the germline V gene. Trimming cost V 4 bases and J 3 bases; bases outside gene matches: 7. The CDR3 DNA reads TGTGCCAGCAGTTCCCCAGGGGGCGTCGACTATGGCTACACCTTC. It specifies CASSSPGGVDYGYTF.

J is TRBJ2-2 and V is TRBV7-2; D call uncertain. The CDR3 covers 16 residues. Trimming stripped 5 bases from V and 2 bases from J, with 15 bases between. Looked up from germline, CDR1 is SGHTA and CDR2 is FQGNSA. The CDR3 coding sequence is TGTGCCAGCAGCAAGGACCCCGTGGCAAACACCGGGGAGCTGTTTTTT. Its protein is CASSKDPVANTGELFF. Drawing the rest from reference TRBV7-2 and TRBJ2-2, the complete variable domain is GAGVSQSPSNKVTEKGKDVELRCDPISGHTALYWYRQSLGQGLEFLIYFQGNSAPDKSGLPSDRFSAERTGGSVSTLTIQRTQQEDSAVYLCASSKDPVANTGELFFGEGSRLTVL.

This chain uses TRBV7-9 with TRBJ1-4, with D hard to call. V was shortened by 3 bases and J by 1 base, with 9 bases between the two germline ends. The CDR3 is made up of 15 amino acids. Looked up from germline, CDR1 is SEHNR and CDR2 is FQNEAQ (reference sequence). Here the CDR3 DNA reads TGTGCCAGCAGCTTTGTCAGGCGAACTAATGAAAAACTGTTTTTT. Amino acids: CASSFVRRTNEKLFF.

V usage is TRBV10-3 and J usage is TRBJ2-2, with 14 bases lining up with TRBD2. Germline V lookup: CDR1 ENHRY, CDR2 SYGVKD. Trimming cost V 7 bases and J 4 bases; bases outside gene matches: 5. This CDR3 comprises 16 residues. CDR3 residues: CAITGTSGSGTGELFF. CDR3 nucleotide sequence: TGTGCCATCACTGGGACTAGCGGGAGTGGCACCGGGGAGCTGTTTTTT.

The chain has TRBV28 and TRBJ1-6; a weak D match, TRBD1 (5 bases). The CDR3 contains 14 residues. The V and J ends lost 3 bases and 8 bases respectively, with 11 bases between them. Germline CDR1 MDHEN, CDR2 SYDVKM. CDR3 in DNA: TGTGCCAGCAGTTTTCAGGGTTTGCATTCACCCCTCCACTTT. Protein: CASSFQGLHSPLHF.

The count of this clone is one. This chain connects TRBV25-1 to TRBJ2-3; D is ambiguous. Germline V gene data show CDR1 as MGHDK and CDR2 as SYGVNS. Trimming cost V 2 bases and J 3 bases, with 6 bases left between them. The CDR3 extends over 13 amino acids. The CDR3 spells CASSEVLTDTQYF. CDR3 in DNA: TGTGCCAGCAGTGAAGTGCTGACAGATACGCAGTATTTT.

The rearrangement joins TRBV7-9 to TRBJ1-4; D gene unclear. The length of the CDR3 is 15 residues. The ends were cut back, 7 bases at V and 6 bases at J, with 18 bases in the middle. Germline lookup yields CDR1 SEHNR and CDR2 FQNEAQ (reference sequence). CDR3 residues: CASNRVGLLDEKLFF. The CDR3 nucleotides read TGTGCCAGCAACCGCGTGGGGTTGTTGGATGAAAAACTGTTTTTT.

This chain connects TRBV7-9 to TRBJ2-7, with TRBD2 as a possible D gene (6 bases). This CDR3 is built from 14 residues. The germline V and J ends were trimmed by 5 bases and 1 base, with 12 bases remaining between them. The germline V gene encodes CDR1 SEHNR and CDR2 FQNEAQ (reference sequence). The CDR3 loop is CASSPTSASYEQYF. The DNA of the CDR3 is TGTGCCAGCAGCCCGACTAGTGCGTCCTACGAGCAGTACTTC. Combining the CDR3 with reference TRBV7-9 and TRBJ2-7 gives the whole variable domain DTGVSQNPRHKITKRGQNVTFRCDPISEHNRLYWYRQTLGQGPEFLTYFQNEAQLEKSRLLSDRFSAERPKGSFSTLEIQRTEQGDSAMYLCASSPTSASYEQYFGPGTRLTVT.

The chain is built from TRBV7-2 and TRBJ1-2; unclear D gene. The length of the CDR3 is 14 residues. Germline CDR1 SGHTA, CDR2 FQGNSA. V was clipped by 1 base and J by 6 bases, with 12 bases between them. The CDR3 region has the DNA TGTGCCAGCAGCTTAGAAGCGAGAACCCATGGCTACACCTTC. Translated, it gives CASSLEARTHGYTF.